This TCR beta chain was found in a study of blood T cells in healthy people across ages. Primed by a sample-barcoded 5' primer and a J-beta primer mix, a second PCR proceeded for about 7 to 11 cycles. One entry per CDR3 protein results from TCRdb running MiXCR on the 5' RACE reads. The table lists approximately 1,700,000 distinct CDR3 sequences, about two fifths of them singletons. The receptor was isolated from a human donor in good health. Sequenced input: blood.

In DNA, the CDR3 is TGCAGTGCTAGAGCCCCGTTCGGAAACTATGGCTACACCTTC. Protein sequence: CSARAPFGNYGYTF. This sequence joins TRBV20-1 and TRBJ1-2; unclear D gene. Trimming removed 1 base at V and 2 bases at J, with 11 bases between. This CDR3 contains 14 residues. Germline CDR1 DFQATT, CDR2 SNEGSKA (reference sequence).